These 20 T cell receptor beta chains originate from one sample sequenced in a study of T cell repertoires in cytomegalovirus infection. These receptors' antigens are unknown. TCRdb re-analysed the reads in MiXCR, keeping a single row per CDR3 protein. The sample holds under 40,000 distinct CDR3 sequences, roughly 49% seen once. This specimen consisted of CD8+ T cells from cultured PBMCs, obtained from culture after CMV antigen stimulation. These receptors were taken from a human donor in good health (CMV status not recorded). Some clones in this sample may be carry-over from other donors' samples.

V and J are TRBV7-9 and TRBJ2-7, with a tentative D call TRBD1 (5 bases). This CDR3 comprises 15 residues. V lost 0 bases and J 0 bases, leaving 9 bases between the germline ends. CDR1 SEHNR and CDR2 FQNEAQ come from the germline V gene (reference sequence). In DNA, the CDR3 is TGTGCCAGCAGCTTAGCAGGGGCCAGCTCCTACGAGCAGTACTTC. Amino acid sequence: CASSLAGASSYEQYF.

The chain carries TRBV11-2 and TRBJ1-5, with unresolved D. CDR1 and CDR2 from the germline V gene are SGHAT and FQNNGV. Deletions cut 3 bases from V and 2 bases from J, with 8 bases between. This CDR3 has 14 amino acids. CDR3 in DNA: TGTGCCAGCAGCTTGGCGGGAGGCAATCAGCCCCAGCATTTT. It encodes CASSLAGGNQPQHF.

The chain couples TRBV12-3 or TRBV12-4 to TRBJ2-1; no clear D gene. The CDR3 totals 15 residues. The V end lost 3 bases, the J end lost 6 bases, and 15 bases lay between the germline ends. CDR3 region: CASSLGPPGVNEQFF. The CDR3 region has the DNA TGTGCCAGCAGTTTGGGTCCTCCGGGTGTCAATGAGCAGTTCTTC.

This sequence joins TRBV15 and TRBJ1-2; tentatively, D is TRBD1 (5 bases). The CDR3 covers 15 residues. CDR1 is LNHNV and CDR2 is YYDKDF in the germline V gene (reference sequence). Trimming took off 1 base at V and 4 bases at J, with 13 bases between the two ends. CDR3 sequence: CATSRGTTGSYGYTF. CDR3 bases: TGTGCCACCAGCAGAGGTACCACAGGATCCTATGGCTACACCTTC.

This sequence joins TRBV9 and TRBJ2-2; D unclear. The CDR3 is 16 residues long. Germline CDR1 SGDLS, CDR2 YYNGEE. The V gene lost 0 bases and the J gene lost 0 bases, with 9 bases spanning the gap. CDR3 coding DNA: TGTGCCAGCAGCGTAGTAGATTATCCGAACACCGGGGAGCTGTTTTTT. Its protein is CASSVVDYPNTGELFF.

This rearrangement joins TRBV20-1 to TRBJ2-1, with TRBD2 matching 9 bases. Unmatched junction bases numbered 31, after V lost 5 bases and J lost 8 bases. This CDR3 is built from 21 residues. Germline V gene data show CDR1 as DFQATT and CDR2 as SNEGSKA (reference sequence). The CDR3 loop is CSAVDQTGREVGGRAEHEQFF. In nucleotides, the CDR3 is TGCAGTGCTGTCGATCAGACAGGGAGAGAGGTAGGCGGGAGGGCCGAGCATGAGCAGTTCTTC.

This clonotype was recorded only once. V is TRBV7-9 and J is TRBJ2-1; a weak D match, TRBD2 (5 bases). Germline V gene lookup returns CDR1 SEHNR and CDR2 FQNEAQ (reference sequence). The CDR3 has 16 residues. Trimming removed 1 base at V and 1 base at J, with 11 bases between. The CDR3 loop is CASSLEAGGSYNEQFF. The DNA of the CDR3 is TGTGCCAGCAGCTTAGAGGCGGGTGGGTCCTACAATGAGCAGTTCTTC.

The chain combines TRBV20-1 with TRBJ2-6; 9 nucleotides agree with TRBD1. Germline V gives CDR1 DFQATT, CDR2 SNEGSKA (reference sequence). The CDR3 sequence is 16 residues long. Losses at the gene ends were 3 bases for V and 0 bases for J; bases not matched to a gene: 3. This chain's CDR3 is CSARGTGRSGANVLTF. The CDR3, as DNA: TGCAGTGCTAGGGGGACAGGGCGCTCTGGGGCCAACGTCCTGACTTTC.

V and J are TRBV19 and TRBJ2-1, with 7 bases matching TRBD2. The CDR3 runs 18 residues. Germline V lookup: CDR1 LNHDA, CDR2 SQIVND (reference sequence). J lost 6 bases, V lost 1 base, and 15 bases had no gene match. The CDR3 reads CASSIVLIVGGRSNEQFF. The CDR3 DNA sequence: TGTGCCAGTAGTATAGTACTTATCGTGGGGGGGAGATCCAATGAGCAGTTCTTC.

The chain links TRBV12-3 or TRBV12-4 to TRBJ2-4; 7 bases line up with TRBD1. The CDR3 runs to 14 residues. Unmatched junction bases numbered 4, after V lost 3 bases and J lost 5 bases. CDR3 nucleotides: TGTGCCAGCAGTTTGCGGCAGGGGGAAAACATTCAGTACTTC. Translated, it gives CASSLRQGENIQYF.

CDR3 protein: CASSLTLNTEAFF. DNA for the CDR3: TGTGCCAGCAGTCTAACACTGAACACTGAAGCTTTCTTT. J is TRBJ1-1 and V is TRBV27; D remains unclear. Germline V CDR1 and CDR2: MNHEY, SMNVEV (reference sequence). This CDR3 region has 13 residues. V gave up 5 bases and J gave up 0 bases, with 7 bases separating them.

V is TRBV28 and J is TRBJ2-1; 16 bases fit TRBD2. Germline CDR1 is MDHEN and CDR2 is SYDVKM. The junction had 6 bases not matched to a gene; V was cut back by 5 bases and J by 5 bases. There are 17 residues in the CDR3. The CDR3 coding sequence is TGTGCCAGCAGTCTCCTGGGACTAGCGGGAGGGGACAATGAGCAGTTCTTC. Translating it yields CASSLLGLAGGDNEQFF.

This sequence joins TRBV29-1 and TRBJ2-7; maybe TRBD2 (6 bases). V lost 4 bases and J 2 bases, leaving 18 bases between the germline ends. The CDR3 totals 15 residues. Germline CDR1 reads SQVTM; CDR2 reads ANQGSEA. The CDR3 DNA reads TGCAGCGTTGTGGGGGGTAACCTCCCGACCTACGAGCAGTACTTC. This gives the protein CSVVGGNLPTYEQYF.

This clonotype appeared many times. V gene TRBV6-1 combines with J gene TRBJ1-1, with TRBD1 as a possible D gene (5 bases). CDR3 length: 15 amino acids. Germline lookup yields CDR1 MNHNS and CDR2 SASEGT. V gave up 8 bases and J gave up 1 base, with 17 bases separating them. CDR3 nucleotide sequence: TGTGCCAGCCAACTGACCGGGGCTCCGAACACTGAAGCTTTCTTT. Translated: CASQLTGAPNTEAFF.

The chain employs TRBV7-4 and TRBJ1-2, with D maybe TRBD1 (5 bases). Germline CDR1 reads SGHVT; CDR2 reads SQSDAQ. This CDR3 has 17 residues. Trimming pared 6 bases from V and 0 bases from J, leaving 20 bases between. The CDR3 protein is CASSYPTGPRANYGYTF. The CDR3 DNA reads TGTGCCAGCAGTTACCCAACGGGACCGAGAGCTAACTATGGCTACACCTTC.

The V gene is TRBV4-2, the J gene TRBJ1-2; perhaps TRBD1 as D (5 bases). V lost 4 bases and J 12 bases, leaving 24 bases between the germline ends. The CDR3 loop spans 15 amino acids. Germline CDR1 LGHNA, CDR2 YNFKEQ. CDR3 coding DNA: TGTGCCAGCAGCCCCAGGGACGGGGTGGGAGCTGAGGACACCTTC. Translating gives CASSPRDGVGAEDTF.

The CDR3 loop reads CATSGPRGGETQYF. For the CDR3, the DNA is TGTGCCACCAGCGGTCCAAGGGGCGGGGAGACCCAGTACTTC. This sequence joins TRBV15 and TRBJ2-5, with D perhaps matching TRBD1 or TRBD2 (5 bases each). The V and J ends lost 5 bases and 5 bases respectively, with 15 bases between them. CDR3 length: 14 amino acids. CDR1 is LNHNV, CDR2 YYDKDF, per germline (reference sequence).

This chain's CDR3 is CASSLGQGGNEQFF. The CDR3 DNA sequence: TGTGCCAGCAGCCTCGGACAGGGTGGCAATGAGCAGTTCTTC. The genes are TRBV7-6 and TRBJ2-1; 8 bases align to TRBD1. Germline CDR1 reads SGHVS; CDR2 reads FNYEAQ. The trim removed 5 bases at V and 6 bases at J, leaving 6 bases unmatched. The CDR3 loop spans 14 amino acids.

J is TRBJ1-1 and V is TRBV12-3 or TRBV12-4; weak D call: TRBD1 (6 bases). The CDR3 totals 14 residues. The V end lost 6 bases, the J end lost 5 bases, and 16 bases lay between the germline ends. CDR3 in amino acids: CASRLPGHRTEAFF. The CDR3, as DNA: TGTGCCAGCAGACTTCCGGGACACCGAACTGAAGCTTTCTTT.

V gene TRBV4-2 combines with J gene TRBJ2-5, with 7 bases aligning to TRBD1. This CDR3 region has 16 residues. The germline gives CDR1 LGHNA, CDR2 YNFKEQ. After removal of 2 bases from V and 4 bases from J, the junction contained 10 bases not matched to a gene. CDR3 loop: CASSQRAGGERETQYF. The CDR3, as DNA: TGTGCCAGCAGCCAACGCGCAGGGGGTGAGAGAGAGACCCAGTACTTC.